The source of this T cell receptor (beta chain) is a study of shared T cell receptors in the human thymus. Clones were read by immunoSEQ multiplex PCR, and TCRdb kept only the in-frame ones, dropping some. The repertoire consists of about 660,000 clones, with 70% to 90% occurring once and the leading ten covering roughly 0.0097%. CDR3 length equals 14 residues. V dropped 6 bases and J dropped 6 bases, with 16 bases sitting between them. CDR1 is SGHNT and CDR2 is YENEEA in the germline V gene. These records were also assigned to another study, of human thymus T cells. As reported in that work: Thymus pieces cut out during corrective heart surgery were the tissue that was used.

The material sequenced was thymocytes. The chain recombines TRBV11-3 with TRBJ2-3; a weak D match, TRBD2 (6 bases). This clonotype was sampled from a boy under two years old with a congenital heart defect. CDR3 region: CASREFGGRDTQYF. CDR3 in DNA: TGTGCCAGCAGGGAATTTGGAGGGCGCGATACGCAGTATTTT.